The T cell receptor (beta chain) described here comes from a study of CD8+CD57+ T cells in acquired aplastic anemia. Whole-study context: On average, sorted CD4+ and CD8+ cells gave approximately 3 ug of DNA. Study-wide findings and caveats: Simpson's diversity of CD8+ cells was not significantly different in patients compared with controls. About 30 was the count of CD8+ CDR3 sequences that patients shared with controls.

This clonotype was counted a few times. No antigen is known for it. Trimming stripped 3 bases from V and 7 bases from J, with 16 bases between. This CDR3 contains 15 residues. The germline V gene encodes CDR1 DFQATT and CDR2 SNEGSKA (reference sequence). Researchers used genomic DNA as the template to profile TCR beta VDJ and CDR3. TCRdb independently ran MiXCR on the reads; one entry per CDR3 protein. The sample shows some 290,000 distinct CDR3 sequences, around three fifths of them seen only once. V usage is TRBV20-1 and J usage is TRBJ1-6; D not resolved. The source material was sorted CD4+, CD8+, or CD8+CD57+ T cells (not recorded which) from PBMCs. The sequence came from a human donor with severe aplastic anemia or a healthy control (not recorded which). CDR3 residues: CSASVPGGWNSPLHF. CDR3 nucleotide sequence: TGCAGTGCTAGTGTCCCCGGTGGCTGGAATTCACCCCTCCACTTT.